The entry that follows covers one T cell receptor (beta chain) sequence. Original processing notes: Reference gene primer amplification gave nucleated cell count estimates. TCRdb's table, derived via immunoSEQ multiplex PCR, lists solely in-frame clones and lacks some. The V and J calls and the clone size are those of that table, but D and trimming were determined from the DNA. The table records 130,000 or so clones, about 86% of them present only once. The CDR3 is 18 amino acids. J was trimmed by 5 bases and V by 1 base; bases with no gene match: 15. Per germline, CDR1 LGHDT and CDR2 YNNKEL (reference sequence). Cohorts were assigned according to the clinical history that participants reported. This record comes from a study of blood T cell repertoires in COVID-19. Background on the study: The origin of the acute and convalescent COVID-19 samples was the United States, Italy and Spain. T cells, B-cell-depleted T cells, or PBMCs supplied cDNA or gDNA.

The chain uses TRBV3-1 (or the pseudogene TRBV3-2) and TRBJ2-5; 8 bases agree with TRBD2. This receptor was identified in a man aged 40-49 years with acute COVID-19. Sequenced material: PBMCs or T cells enriched from blood (not recorded which). CDR3 amino acids: CASSQGTGTSNAWETQYF. CDR3 in DNA: TGTGCCAGCAGCCAAGGTACCGGGACTAGTAATGCATGGGAGACCCAGTACTTC.